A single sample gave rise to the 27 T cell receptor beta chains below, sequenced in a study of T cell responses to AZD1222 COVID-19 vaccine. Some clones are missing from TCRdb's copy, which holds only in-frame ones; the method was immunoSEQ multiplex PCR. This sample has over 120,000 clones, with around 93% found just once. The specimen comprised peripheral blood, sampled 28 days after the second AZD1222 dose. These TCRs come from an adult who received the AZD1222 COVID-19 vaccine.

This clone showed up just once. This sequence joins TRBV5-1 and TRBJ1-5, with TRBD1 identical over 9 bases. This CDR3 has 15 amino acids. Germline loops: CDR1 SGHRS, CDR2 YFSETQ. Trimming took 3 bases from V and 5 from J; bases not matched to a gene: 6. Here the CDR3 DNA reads TGCGCCAGCAGCTGGACAGGGGACAGGGATCAGCCCCAGCATTTT. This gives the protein CASSWTGDRDQPQHF.

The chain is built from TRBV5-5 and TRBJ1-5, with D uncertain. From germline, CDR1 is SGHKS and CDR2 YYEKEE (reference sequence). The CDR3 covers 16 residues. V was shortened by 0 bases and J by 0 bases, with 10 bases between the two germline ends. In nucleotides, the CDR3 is TGTGCCAGCAGCTTGGAGGGTCAGTATAGCAATCAGCCCCAGCATTTT. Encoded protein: CASSLEGQYSNQPQHF. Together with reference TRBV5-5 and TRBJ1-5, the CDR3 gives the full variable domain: DAGVTQSPTHLIKTRGQQVTLRCSPISGHKSVSWYQQVLGQGPQFIFQYYEKEERGRGNFPDRFSARQFPNYSSELNVNALLLGDSALYLCASSLEGQYSNQPQHFGDGTRLSIL.

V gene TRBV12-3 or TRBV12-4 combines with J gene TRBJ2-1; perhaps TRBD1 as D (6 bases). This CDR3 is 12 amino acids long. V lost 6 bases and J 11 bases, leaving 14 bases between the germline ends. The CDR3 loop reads CASRYSDRQQFF. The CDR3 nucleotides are TGTGCCAGCAGGTATTCGGACAGACAGCAGTTCTTC.

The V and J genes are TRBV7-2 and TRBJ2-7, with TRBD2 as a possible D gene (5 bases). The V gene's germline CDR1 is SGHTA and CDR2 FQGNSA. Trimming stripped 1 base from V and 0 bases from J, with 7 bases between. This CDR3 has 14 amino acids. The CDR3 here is CASSLGTASYEQYF. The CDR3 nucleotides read TGTGCCAGCAGCTTAGGGACTGCCTCCTACGAGCAGTACTTC.

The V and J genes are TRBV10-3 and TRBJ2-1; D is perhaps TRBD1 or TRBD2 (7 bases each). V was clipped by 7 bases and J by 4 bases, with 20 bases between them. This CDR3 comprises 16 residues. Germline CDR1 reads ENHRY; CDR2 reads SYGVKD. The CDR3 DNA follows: TGTGCCATCACCCGGGACAGCTCGGGGGGTTACAATGAGCAGTTCTTC. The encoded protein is CAITRDSSGGYNEQFF.

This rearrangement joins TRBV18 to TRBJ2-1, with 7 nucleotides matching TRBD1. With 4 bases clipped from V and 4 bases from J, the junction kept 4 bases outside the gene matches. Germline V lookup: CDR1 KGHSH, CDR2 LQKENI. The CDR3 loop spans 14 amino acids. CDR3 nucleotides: TGTGCCAGCTCACGGGACAGCGCTTACAATGAGCAGTTCTTC. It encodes CASSRDSAYNEQFF.

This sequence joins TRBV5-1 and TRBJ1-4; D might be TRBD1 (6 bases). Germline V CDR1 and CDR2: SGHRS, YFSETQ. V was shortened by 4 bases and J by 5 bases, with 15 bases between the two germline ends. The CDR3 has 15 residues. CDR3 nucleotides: TGCGCCAGCAGCGATCCCTCGGGGACAAATGAAAAACTGTTTTTT. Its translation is CASSDPSGTNEKLFF.

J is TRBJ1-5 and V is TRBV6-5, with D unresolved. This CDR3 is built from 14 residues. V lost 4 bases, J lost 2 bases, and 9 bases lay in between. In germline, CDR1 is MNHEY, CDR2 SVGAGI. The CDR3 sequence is CASSSPGGNQPQHF. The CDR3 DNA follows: TGTGCCAGCAGTTCCCCTGGGGGCAATCAGCCCCAGCATTTT.

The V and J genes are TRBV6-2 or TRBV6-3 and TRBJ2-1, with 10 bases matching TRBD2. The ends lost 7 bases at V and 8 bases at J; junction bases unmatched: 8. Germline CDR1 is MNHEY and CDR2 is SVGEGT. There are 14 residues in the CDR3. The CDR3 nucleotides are TGTGCCAGCACCCCTAGCGGGAGTATGGATGAGCAGTTCTTC. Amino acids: CASTPSGSMDEQFF.

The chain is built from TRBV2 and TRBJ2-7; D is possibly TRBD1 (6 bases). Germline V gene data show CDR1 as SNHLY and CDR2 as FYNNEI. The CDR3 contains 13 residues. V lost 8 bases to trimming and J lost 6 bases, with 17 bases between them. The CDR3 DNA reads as TGTGCCAGCGTTGGCCTGGGGGCAGGCGAGCAGTACTTC. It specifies CASVGLGAGEQYF. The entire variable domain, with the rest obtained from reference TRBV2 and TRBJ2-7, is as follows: EPEVTQTPSHQVTQMGQEVILRCVPISNHLYFYWYRQILGQKVEFLVSFYNNEISEKSEIFDDQFSVERPDGSNFTLKIRSTKLEDSAMYFCASVGLGAGEQYFGPGTRLTVT.

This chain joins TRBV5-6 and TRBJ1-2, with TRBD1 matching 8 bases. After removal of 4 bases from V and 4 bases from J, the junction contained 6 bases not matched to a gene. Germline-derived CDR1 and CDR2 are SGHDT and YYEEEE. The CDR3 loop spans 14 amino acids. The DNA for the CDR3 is TGTGCCAGCAGCCCGGGACAGGATGGCTATGGCTACACCTTC. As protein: CASSPGQDGYGYTF.

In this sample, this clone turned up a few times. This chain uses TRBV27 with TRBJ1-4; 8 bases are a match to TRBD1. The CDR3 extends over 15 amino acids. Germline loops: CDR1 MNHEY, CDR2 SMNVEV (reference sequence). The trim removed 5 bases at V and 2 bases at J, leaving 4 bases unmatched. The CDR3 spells CASSPQGATNEKLFF. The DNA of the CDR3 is TGTGCCAGCAGTCCCCAGGGGGCTACTAATGAAAAACTGTTTTTT.

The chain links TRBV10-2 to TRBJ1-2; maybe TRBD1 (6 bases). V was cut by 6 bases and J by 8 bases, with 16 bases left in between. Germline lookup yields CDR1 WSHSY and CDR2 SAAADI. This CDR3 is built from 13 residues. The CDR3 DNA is TGCGCCAGCAGCGTAGCAGGGGCCCTAGGCTACACCTTC. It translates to CASSVAGALGYTF.

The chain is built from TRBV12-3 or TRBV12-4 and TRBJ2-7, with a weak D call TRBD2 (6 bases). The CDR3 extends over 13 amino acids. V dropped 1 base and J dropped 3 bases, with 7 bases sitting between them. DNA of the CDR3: TGTGCCAGCAGTTTAGAAGCGGGCTACGAGCAGTACTTC. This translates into CASSLEAGYEQYF.

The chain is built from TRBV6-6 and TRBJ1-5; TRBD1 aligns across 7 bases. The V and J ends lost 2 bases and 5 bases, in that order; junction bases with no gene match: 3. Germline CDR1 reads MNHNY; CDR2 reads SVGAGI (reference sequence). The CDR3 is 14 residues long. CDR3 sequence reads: CASSYTGVDQPQHF. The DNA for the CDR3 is TGTGCCAGCAGTTACACAGGGGTAGATCAGCCCCAGCATTTT.

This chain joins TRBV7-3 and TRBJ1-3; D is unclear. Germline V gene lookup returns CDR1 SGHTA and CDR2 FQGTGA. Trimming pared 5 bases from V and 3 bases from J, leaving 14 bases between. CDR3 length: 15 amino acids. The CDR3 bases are TGTGCCAGCAGCCCCTCCGGAGCCTATGGAAACACCATATATTTT. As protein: CASSPSGAYGNTIYF.

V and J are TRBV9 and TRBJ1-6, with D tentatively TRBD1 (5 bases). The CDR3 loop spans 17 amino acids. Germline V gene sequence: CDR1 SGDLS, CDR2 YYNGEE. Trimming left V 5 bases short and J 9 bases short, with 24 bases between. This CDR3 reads CASSWGEGTLPGSPLHF. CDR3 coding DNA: TGTGCCAGCAGTTGGGGGGAGGGTACCCTTCCCGGTTCACCCCTCCACTTT.

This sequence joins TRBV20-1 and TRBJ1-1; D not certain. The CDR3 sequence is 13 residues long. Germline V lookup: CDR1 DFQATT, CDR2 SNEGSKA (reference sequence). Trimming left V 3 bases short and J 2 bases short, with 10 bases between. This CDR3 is CSASWPSNTEAFF. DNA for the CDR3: TGCAGTGCTAGTTGGCCATCAAACACTGAAGCTTTCTTT.

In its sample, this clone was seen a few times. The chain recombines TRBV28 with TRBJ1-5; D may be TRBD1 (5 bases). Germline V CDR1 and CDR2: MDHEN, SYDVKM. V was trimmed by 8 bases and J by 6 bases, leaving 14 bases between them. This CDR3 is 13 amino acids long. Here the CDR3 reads CASGWGYVQPQHF. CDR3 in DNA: TGTGCCAGCGGATGGGGGTATGTTCAGCCCCAGCATTTT.

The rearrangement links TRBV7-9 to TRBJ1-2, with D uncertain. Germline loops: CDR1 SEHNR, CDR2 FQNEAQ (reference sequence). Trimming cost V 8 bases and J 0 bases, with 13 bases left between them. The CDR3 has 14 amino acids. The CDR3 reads CASDPAGPNYGYTF. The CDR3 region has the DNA TGTGCCAGCGATCCTGCAGGTCCTAACTATGGCTACACCTTC. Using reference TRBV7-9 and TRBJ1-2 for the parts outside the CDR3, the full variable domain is DTGVSQNPRHKITKRGQNVTFRCDPISEHNRLYWYRQTLGQGPEFLTYFQNEAQLEKSRLLSDRFSAERPKGSFSTLEIQRTEQGDSAMYLCASDPAGPNYGYTFGSGTRLTVV.

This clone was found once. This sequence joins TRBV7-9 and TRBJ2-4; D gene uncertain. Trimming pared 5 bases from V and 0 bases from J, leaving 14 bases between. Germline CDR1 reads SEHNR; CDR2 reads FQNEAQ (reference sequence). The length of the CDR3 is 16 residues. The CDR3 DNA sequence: TGTGCCAGCAGCCAGGATCTTCCATTAGCCAAAAACATTCAGTACTTC. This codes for CASSQDLPLAKNIQYF.

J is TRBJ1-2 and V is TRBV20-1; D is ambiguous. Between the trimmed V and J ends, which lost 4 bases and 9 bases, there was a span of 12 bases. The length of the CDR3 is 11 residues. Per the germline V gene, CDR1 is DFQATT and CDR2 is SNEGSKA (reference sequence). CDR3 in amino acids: CSATRAPSYTF. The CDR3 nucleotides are TGCAGTGCTACCCGGGCCCCGAGCTACACCTTC.

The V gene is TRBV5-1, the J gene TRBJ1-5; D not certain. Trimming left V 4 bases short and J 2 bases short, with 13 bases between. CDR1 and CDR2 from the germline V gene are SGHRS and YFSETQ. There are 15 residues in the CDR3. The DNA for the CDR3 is TGCGCCAGCAGCCCAGACCCCTCTCGCAATCAGCCCCAGCATTTT. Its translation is CASSPDPSRNQPQHF.

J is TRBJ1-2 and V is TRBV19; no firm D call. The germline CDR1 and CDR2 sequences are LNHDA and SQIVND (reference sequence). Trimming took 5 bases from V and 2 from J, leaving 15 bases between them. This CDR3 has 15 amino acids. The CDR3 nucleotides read TGTGCCAGTAGTCAGAGACAAGGGCAGAACTATGGCTACACCTTC. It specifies CASSQRQGQNYGYTF.

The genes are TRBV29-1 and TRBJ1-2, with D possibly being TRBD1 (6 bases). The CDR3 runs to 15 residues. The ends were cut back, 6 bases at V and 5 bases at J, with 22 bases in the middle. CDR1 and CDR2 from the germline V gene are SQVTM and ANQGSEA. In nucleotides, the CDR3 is TGCAGCGTAGGCGGTGCAGGGGCCCGGGGGTATGGCTACACCTTC. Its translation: CSVGGAGARGYGYTF.

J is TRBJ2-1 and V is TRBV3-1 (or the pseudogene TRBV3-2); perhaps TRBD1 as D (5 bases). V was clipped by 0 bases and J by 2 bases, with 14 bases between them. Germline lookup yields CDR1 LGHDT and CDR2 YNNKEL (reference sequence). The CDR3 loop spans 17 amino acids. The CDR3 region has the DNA TGTGCCAGCAGCCAAGATATAAAGGGGATTGCCTACAATGAGCAGTTCTTC. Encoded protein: CASSQDIKGIAYNEQFF.

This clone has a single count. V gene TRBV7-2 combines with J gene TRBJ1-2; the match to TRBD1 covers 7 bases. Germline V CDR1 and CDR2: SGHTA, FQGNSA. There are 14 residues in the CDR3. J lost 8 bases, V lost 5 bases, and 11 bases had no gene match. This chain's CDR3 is CASSPRQGLDGYTF. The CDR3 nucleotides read TGTGCCAGCAGCCCACGACAGGGACTCGACGGCTACACCTTC. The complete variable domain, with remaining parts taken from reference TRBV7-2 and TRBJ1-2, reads GAGVSQSPSNKVTEKGKDVELRCDPISGHTALYWYRQSLGQGLEFLIYFQGNSAPDKSGLPSDRFSAERTGGSVSTLTIQRTQQEDSAVYLCASSPRQGLDGYTFGSGTRLTVV.